This T cell receptor (beta chain) originates from a study of blood T cell repertoires in COVID-19. Study processing details: Reference gene primer amplification gave nucleated cell count estimates. Profiled with immunoSEQ multiplex PCR; TCRdb holds only in-frame clones, not every one. For V, J and clone size, that table is used; D and trimming come from the DNA. The repertoire has 40,000 to 50,000 clones, roughly 91% of them found once; the top ten carry about 8.8%. This sequence was found in a man aged 45 to 65 with active COVID-19. The source material was peripheral blood.

The CDR3 region is CASSPGGETTDNEQFF. The CDR3 region has the DNA TGTGCCAGCAGCCCCGGGGGAGAGACTACTGACAATGAGCAGTTCTTC. This chain connects TRBV5-4 to TRBJ2-1, with D possibly being TRBD2 (6 bases). From germline, CDR1 is SGHNT and CDR2 YYREEE (reference sequence). V lost 4 bases to trimming and J lost 5 bases, with 19 bases between them. The CDR3 length is 16 residues.